Each of the 27 T cell receptor beta chains below was sequenced from the same sample in a study of blood T cell repertoires in COVID-19. The data were produced by immunoSEQ multiplex PCR, yet TCRdb's version contains in-frame clones alone and is incomplete. The table includes tens of thousands of clones, under 90% detected once. The material sequenced was peripheral blood. These receptors were obtained from a woman aged 70 to 79 with acute or convalescent COVID-19.

Written as DNA, the CDR3 is TGCGCCAGCAGCGTAGACAGAGCCTTAGCCTACGAGCAGTACGTC. Amino acid sequence: CASSVDRALAYEQYV. The chain combines TRBV10-1 with TRBJ2-7; TRBD1 is a possible D gene (5 bases). Trimming cost V 6 bases and J 2 bases, with 17 bases left between them. CDR1 and CDR2 (germline): WNHNN, SYGVQD (reference sequence). The CDR3 runs to 15 residues.

The chain recombines TRBV6-1 with TRBJ1-5, with D possibly TRBD1 on 5 matching bases. The CDR3 is made up of 15 amino acids. Per the germline V gene, CDR1 is MNHNS and CDR2 is SASEGT. V lost 1 base, J lost 2 bases, and 9 bases lay in between. CDR3 nucleotides: TGTGCCAGCAGTGAAGTCGGCAGGGGCAATCAGCCCCAGCATTTT. Amino acids: CASSEVGRGNQPQHF.

V usage is TRBV5-1 and J usage is TRBJ2-2; TRBD2 aligns across 7 bases. J was trimmed by 4 bases and V by 0 bases; bases with no gene match: 9. This CDR3 comprises 17 residues. Germline CDR1 and CDR2: SGHRS and YFSETQ. CDR3 in amino acids: CASSLALMTGGTGELFF. The CDR3, as DNA: TGCGCCAGCAGCTTGGCCTTGATGACGGGAGGCACCGGGGAGCTGTTTTTT.

The J gene is TRBJ2-3, the V gene TRBV4-2, with 10 bases matching TRBD1. There are 18 residues in the CDR3. The germline CDR1 and CDR2 sequences are LGHNA and YNFKEQ. V lost 3 bases, J lost 3 bases, and 12 bases stayed unmatched. This chain's CDR3 is CASSQRSTGGAYTDTQYF. The CDR3 DNA is TGTGCCAGCAGCCAGAGGTCGACAGGGGGCGCGTATACAGATACGCAGTATTTT.

The genes are TRBV4-1 and TRBJ1-5; 10 bases map to TRBD1. The CDR3 spans 15 residues. In germline, CDR1 is MGHRA, CDR2 YSYEKL. Unmatched junction bases numbered 4, after V lost 4 bases and J lost 4 bases. CDR3 in DNA: TGCGCCAGCAGCCTCTCGGACAGGGGGAATCAGCCCCAGCATTTT. Translation: CASSLSDRGNQPQHF.

The chain joins TRBV11-2 to TRBJ2-3; 8 nucleotides align to TRBD2. There are 17 residues in the CDR3. V shed 0 bases and J 4 bases; nucleotides not matched to a gene: 9. The germline V gene encodes CDR1 SGHAT and CDR2 FQNNGV. The CDR3 DNA reads TGTGCCAGCAGCTTAGATATAACGGGAGGGCCGGCAGATACGCAGTATTTT. It yields the protein CASSLDITGGPADTQYF. Using reference TRBV11-2 and TRBJ2-3 for the parts outside the CDR3, the full variable domain is EAGVAQSPRYKIIEKRQSVAFWCNPISGHATLYWYQQILGQGPKLLIQFQNNGVVDDSQLPKDRFSAERLKGVDSTLKIQPAKLEDSAVYLCASSLDITGGPADTQYFGPGTRLTVL.

This chain uses TRBV2 with TRBJ2-5; D unclear. The germline gives CDR1 SNHLY, CDR2 FYNNEI. Trimming removed 4 bases at V and 7 bases at J, with 13 bases between. This CDR3 spans 13 amino acids. The CDR3 is CASSVRPGGTQYF. In DNA, the CDR3 is TGTGCCAGCAGTGTAAGACCCGGCGGGACCCAGTACTTC.

The genes are TRBV7-9 and TRBJ2-5; D may be TRBD1 (5 bases). Trimming stripped 4 bases from V and 2 bases from J, with 8 bases between. The CDR3 has 13 amino acids. Germline CDR1 and CDR2: SEHNR and FQNEAQ (reference sequence). The CDR3 DNA reads as TGTGCCAGCAGCTCGACAGAACAAGAGACCCAGTACTTC. The encoded protein is CASSSTEQETQYF.

The DNA of the CDR3 is TGTGCCGCCGGGAGCCTAGCTCCGGAAGCTTTCTTT. This codes for CAAGSLAPEAFF. This rearrangement joins TRBV6-5 to TRBJ1-1, with no clear D. V was clipped by 11 bases and J by 8 bases, with 18 bases between them. The germline CDR1 and CDR2 sequences are MNHEY and SVGAGI. The CDR3 is made up of 12 amino acids.

The chain recombines TRBV11-3 with TRBJ1-3, with D perhaps matching TRBD1 (6 bases). Trimming took off 5 bases at V and 2 bases at J, with 13 bases between the two ends. The CDR3 runs to 15 residues. The V gene's germline CDR1 is SGHNT and CDR2 YENEEA. The CDR3: CASSPSTGPGNTIYF. The CDR3 coding sequence is TGTGCCAGCAGCCCTTCCACAGGGCCTGGAAACACCATATATTTT. Using reference TRBV11-3 and TRBJ1-3 for the parts outside the CDR3, the full variable domain is EAGVVQSPRYKIIEKKQPVAFWCNPISGHNTLYWYLQNLGQGPELLIRYENEEAVDDSQLPKDRFSAERLKGVDSTLKIQPAELGDSAVYLCASSPSTGPGNTIYFGEGSWLTVV.

This clone was seen once. The V call is TRBV30, the J call TRBJ1-6; the D is unclear. With 1 base removed from V and 7 bases from J, the gap between germline ends came to 11 bases. Per the germline V gene, CDR1 is GTSNPN and CDR2 is SVGIG (reference sequence). This CDR3 is 14 amino acids long. In nucleotides, the CDR3 is TGTGCCTGGAGTGGAGAGACACAGAATTCACCCCTCCACTTT. Translating gives CAWSGETQNSPLHF.

On this clone: The same CDR3 is also encoded by other DNA sequences in this sample. The chain has TRBV6-5 and TRBJ2-5; D uncertain. Germline CDR1 is MNHEY and CDR2 is SVGAGI. With 2 bases removed from V and 3 bases from J, the gap between germline ends came to 7 bases. The CDR3 has 13 amino acids. The CDR3 nucleotides read TGTGCCAGCAGTTACGGGCGAGAAGAGACCCAGTACTTC. Protein: CASSYGREETQYF.

The chain has TRBV6-1 and TRBJ1-4; a possible D gene is TRBD1 (5 bases). V dropped 1 base and J dropped 5 bases, with 11 bases sitting between them. CDR3 length: 15 residues. Germline loops: CDR1 MNHNS, CDR2 SASEGT. This CDR3 reads CASSEGQGWNEKLFF. DNA for the CDR3: TGTGCCAGCAGTGAAGGGCAGGGTTGGAATGAAAAACTGTTTTTT.

V and J are TRBV6-6 and TRBJ1-2; D not certain. Germline CDR1 reads MNHNY; CDR2 reads SVGAGI (reference sequence). The CDR3 loop spans 12 amino acids. V lost 8 bases to trimming and J lost 4 bases, with 11 bases between them. The CDR3 sequence: CASADGVYGYTF. The CDR3 region has the DNA TGTGCCAGCGCAGACGGAGTCTATGGCTACACCTTC.

This clone was observed a handful of times. This sequence joins TRBV18 and TRBJ1-2, with 7 bases matching TRBD1. Germline CDR1 is KGHSH and CDR2 is LQKENI. J was trimmed by 7 bases and V by 4 bases; bases with no gene match: 12. The CDR3 runs 15 residues. The CDR3: CASSQVDRVDIGYTF. The CDR3 DNA follows: TGTGCCAGCTCACAAGTCGACAGGGTTGATATTGGCTACACCTTC.

The J gene is TRBJ2-6, the V gene TRBV19, with 8 positions matching TRBD1. With 5 bases clipped from V and 0 bases from J, the junction kept 3 bases outside the gene matches. The CDR3 is made up of 16 amino acids. Germline loops: CDR1 LNHDA, CDR2 SQIVND (reference sequence). The CDR3, as DNA: TGTGCCAGTAGTGCAACAGGGGGCTCTGGGGCCAACGTCCTGACTTTC. This encodes CASSATGGSGANVLTF.

In regard to this clone: The junction departs from germline at one end; a sequencing error may be responsible. The rearrangement uses TRBV6-7 and TRBJ2-5, with 7 bases matching TRBD1. TRBV6-7 counts as an open reading frame of uncertain function. The CDR3 extends over 17 amino acids. CDR3 sequence reads: CASTYRDRQGSEETQYF. The CDR3 DNA follows: TGTGCCAGCACTTACCGGGACCGACAGGGCTCGGAAGAGACCCAGTACTTC.

This rearrangement joins TRBV3-1 (or the pseudogene TRBV3-2) to TRBJ2-1; 7 positions match TRBD1. The germline V gene encodes CDR1 LGHDT and CDR2 YNNKEL (reference sequence). The V gene end was trimmed by 4 bases and the J gene end by 7 bases; junction bases not matched to a gene: 10. The CDR3 extends over 15 amino acids. The DNA for the CDR3 is TGTGCCAGCAGCCGACGACAGGGCGGGTCGAATGAGCAGTTCTTC. Protein: CASSRRQGGSNEQFF.

The chain joins TRBV3-1 (or the pseudogene TRBV3-2) to TRBJ1-5; no clear D gene. V was clipped by 4 bases and J by 4 bases, with 17 bases between them. This CDR3 has 16 amino acids. Germline CDR1 LGHDT, CDR2 YNNKEL (reference sequence). CDR3: CASSPDLDVPNQPQHF. The DNA of the CDR3 is TGTGCCAGCAGCCCGGATCTAGATGTTCCGAATCAGCCCCAGCATTTT.

This rearrangement joins TRBV11-2 to TRBJ1-2; D not certain. Germline assignment: CDR1 SGHAT and CDR2 FQNNGV. The CDR3 runs to 12 residues. Trimming removed 1 base from V and 5 bases from J, with 5 bases in between. DNA for the CDR3: TGTGCCAGCAGCTTAGGGCAGTATGGCTACACCTTC. Translation: CASSLGQYGYTF.

V is TRBV6-1 and J is TRBJ2-6, with D tentatively TRBD1 (5 bases). The CDR3 length is 17 residues. Germline loops: CDR1 MNHNS, CDR2 SASEGT. V was cut by 2 bases and J by 4 bases, with 15 bases left in between. CDR3 sequence: CASSEIGPGNGANVLTF. CDR3 nucleotide sequence: TGTGCCAGCAGTGAAATCGGCCCAGGGAACGGGGCCAACGTCCTGACTTTC.

The rearrangement joins TRBV19 to TRBJ2-5, with 8 bases lining up with TRBD1. Trimming cost V 10 bases and J 3 bases; bases outside gene matches: 7. The CDR3 has 13 residues. The germline V gene encodes CDR1 LNHDA and CDR2 SQIVND (reference sequence). CDR3 nucleotides: TGTGCCACCCGGGACAGGCAGGAAGAGACCCAGTACTTC. Its protein product is CATRDRQEETQYF.

The table lists this clone with a count of one. The chain combines TRBV7-9 with TRBJ1-2; 10 bases map to TRBD1. This CDR3 contains 18 residues. With 5 bases clipped from V and 4 bases from J, the junction kept 16 bases outside the gene matches. Germline V gene data show CDR1 as SEHNR and CDR2 as FQNEAQ (reference sequence). The CDR3 DNA reads TGTGCCAGCAGCCCTGTCCCGGGACAGGGGAGACCTACCTATGGCTACACCTTC. Translation gives CASSPVPGQGRPTYGYTF.

The genes are TRBV27 and TRBJ1-2, with D perhaps matching TRBD1 (5 bases). CDR3 size: 12 residues. V was pared by 0 bases and J by 6 bases, with 5 bases between. Germline V CDR1 and CDR2: MNHEY, SMNVEV (reference sequence). The CDR3 bases are TGTGCCAGCAGTTTATCAGGGGATGGCTACACCTTC. Translation: CASSLSGDGYTF.

The DNA for the CDR3 is TGTGCCAGCAGTTCGCCACCGGGACAGCGTAAAGCTAACTATGGCTACACCTTC. Translation gives CASSSPPGQRKANYGYTF. This chain links TRBV13 with TRBJ1-2; 7 bases are a match to TRBD1. With V trimmed by 6 bases and J by 0 bases, 16 bases remained unmatched. This CDR3 has 18 residues. From germline, CDR1 is PRHDT and CDR2 FYEKMQ (reference sequence).

V usage is TRBV5-8 and J usage is TRBJ2-1, with 13 bases lining up with TRBD2. In germline, CDR1 is SGHTS, CDR2 YDEGEE. CDR3 length: 15 amino acids. V shed 4 bases, J shed 8 bases, and the junction held 6 bases outside the gene matches. Here the CDR3 reads CASSRGLAGTHEQFF. For the CDR3, the DNA is TGTGCCAGCAGCCGGGGACTAGCGGGAACCCATGAGCAGTTCTTC.

The V and J genes are TRBV5-6 and TRBJ2-7, with a tentative D call TRBD1 (6 bases). CDR3 length equals 15 residues. The ends were cut back, 0 bases at V and 6 bases at J, with 16 bases in the middle. The V gene's germline CDR1 is SGHDT and CDR2 YYEEEE. CDR3 protein: CASSLAFQTGLEQYV. DNA of the CDR3: TGTGCCAGCAGCTTGGCCTTCCAGACAGGCCTCGAGCAGTACGTC.